The rows below give T cell receptor beta chains drawn from one sample of a study of blood T cell repertoires in COVID-19. The table came from immunoSEQ multiplex PCR; TCRdb's copy has only in-frame clones and leaves some out. This sample has about 110,000 clones, with 75% to 95% found just once. Sequenced input: peripheral blood. These receptors came from a woman between 25 and 40 years old with acute or convalescent COVID-19. Each CDR3 is given with its conserved first and last residue. Each record gives: CDR3 protein, CDR3 DNA, clone size, J gene, V gene, D gene. The D gene is left open where the match is weak. Not every row has a clone size; where given, it reads once, few, many or a size class.

CDR3aa: CASSWRFGQPQHF; CDR3nt: TGCGCCAGCAGCTGGAGATTTGGGCAGCCCCAGCATTTT; abundance: .; j_gene: TRBJ1-5; v_gene: TRBV5-1; d_gene: .
CDR3aa: CASSLGGVDRVPNEKLFF; CDR3nt: TGTGCCAGCAGCTTAGGAGGGGTGGACAGGGTACCTAATGAAAAACTGTTTTTT; abundance: .; j_gene: TRBJ1-4; v_gene: TRBV7-2; d_gene: TRBD1
CDR3aa: CSASNLAGSQYSYEQYF; CDR3nt: TGCAGTGCTAGTAACCTAGCGGGGTCACAGTACTCCTACGAGCAGTACTTC; abundance: .; j_gene: TRBJ2-7; v_gene: TRBV20-1; d_gene: TRBD2
CDR3aa: CASSVAGVKYNEQFF; CDR3nt: TGTGCCAGCAGCGTAGCGGGAGTGAAATACAATGAGCAGTTCTTC; abundance: once; j_gene: TRBJ2-1; v_gene: TRBV3-1/TRBV3-2; d_gene: TRBD2
CDR3aa: CATRYGSDTEAFF; CDR3nt: TGTGCCACCCGGTATGGTTCGGACACTGAAGCTTTCTTT; abundance: .; j_gene: TRBJ1-1; v_gene: TRBV15; d_gene: .
CDR3aa: CASSPQGRGNQPQHF; CDR3nt: TGTGCCAGCAGCCCTCAGGGTCGGGGCAATCAGCCCCAGCATTTT; abundance: .; j_gene: TRBJ1-5; v_gene: TRBV5-5; d_gene: .
CDR3aa: CASSVGTSGTQETQYF; CDR3nt: TGTGCCAGCAGCGTAGGGACTAGCGGGACCCAAGAGACCCAGTACTTC; abundance: once; j_gene: TRBJ2-5; v_gene: TRBV9; d_gene: TRBD2
CDR3aa: CSVEQGALSKNIQYF; CDR3nt: TGCAGCGTTGAACAGGGGGCTTTGAGCAAAAACATTCAGTACTTC; abundance: .; j_gene: TRBJ2-4; v_gene: TRBV29-1; d_gene: TRBD1
CDR3aa: CASSVGGYTEAFF; CDR3nt: TGTGCCAGCAGCGTAGGCGGATACACTGAAGCTTTCTTT; abundance: .; j_gene: TRBJ1-1; v_gene: TRBV9; d_gene: .
CDR3aa: CASSSLRGLGTDYGYTF; CDR3nt: TGTGCCAGCAGTTCCCTCCGGGGTCTGGGGACAGACTATGGCTACACCTTC; abundance: few; j_gene: TRBJ1-2; v_gene: TRBV28; d_gene: TRBD1
CDR3aa: CASSSQQGALYEQYF; CDR3nt: TGTGCCAGCTCTTCACAACAGGGGGCGCTTTACGAGCAGTACTTC; abundance: .; j_gene: TRBJ2-7; v_gene: TRBV18; d_gene: TRBD1
CDR3aa: CASSFSSYEQYF; CDR3nt: TGTGCCAGCAGTTTCAGCTCCTACGAGCAGTACTTC; abundance: few; j_gene: TRBJ2-7; v_gene: TRBV28; d_gene: .
CDR3aa: CASSPRAARANVGYTF; CDR3nt: TGTGCCAGCAGCCCGCGAGCAGCCAGGGCGAACGTTGGCTACACCTTC; abundance: .; j_gene: TRBJ1-2; v_gene: TRBV7-3; d_gene: .
CDR3aa: CASSLVPMGGGYNEQFF; CDR3nt: TGTGCCAGCAGCTTAGTACCTATGGGGGGGGGTTACAATGAGCAGTTCTTC; abundance: .; j_gene: TRBJ2-1; v_gene: TRBV7-2; d_gene: TRBD2